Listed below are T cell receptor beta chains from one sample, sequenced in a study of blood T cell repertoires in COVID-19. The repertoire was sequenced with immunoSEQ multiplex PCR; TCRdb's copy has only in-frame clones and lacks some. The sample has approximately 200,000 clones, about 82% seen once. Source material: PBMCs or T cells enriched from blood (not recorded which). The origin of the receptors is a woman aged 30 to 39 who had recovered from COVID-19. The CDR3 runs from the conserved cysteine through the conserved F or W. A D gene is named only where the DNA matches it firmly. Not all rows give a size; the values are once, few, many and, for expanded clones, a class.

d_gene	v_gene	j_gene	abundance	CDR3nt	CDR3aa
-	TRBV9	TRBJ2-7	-	TGTGCCAGCAGCCGGGACACCTCACCCTACGAGCAGTACTTC	CASSRDTSPYEQYF
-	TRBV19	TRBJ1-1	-	TGTGCCAGTACCGCGGAGGGTATCACTGAAGCTTTCTTT	CASTAEGITEAFF
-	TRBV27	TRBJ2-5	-	TGTGCCGCTGGGGGCTCGTACCAAGAGACCCAGTACTTC	CAAGGSYQETQYF
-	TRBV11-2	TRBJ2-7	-	TGTGCCAGCAGCTTAGAGCCTAGCAGGGAGCAGTACTTC	CASSLEPSREQYF
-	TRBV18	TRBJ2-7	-	TGTGCCAGCTCACCAGGGACTGATAATTACGAGCAGTACTTC	CASSPGTDNYEQYF
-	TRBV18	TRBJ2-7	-	TGTGCCAGCTCCCACGGGGACGAGCAGTACTTC	CASSHGDEQYF
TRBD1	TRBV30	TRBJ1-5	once	TGTGCCTGGAGTGCAGGGGGTACTCAGCCCCAGCATTTT	CAWSAGGTQPQHF
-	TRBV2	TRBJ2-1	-	TGTGCCAGCAGTGAAGTGAACTGGACAGCCTACAATGAGCAGTTCTTC	CASSEVNWTAYNEQFF
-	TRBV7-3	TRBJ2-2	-	TGTGCCAGCAGTTATACAGACACCGGGGAGCTGTTTTTT	CASSYTDTGELFF
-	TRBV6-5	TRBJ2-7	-	TGTGCCAGCAGAAGGGACTTACTCTACGAGCAGTACTTC	CASRRDLLYEQYF
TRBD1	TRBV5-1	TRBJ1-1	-	TGCGCCAGCAGCCCCCAGGGGACAGGGGAGAACACTGAAGCTTTCTTT	CASSPQGTGENTEAFF
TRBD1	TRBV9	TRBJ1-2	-	TGTGCCAGCAGCGTCAATCCTCGTTCGGGGACGGGACAGGGCTATGGCTACACCTTC	CASSVNPRSGTGQGYGYTF
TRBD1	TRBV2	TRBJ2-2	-	TGTGCCAGCAGTGAAGCCACCCGGGACAGGGGCCTGTTTTTT	CASSEATRDRGLFF
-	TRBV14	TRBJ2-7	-	TGTGCCAGCAGCCAAGTGATTTCGGGCAGGGGTTTTGGCGAGCAGTACTTC	CASSQVISGRGFGEQYF
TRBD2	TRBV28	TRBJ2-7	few	TGTGCCAGCAGTCCAAGCGGGAGGATCAACGAGCAGTACTTC	CASSPSGRINEQYF
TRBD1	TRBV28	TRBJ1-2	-	TGTGCCAGCAGCCGGCCCGGGACAGGCGTCTATGGCTACACCTTC	CASSRPGTGVYGYTF
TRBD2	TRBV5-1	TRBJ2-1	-	TGCGCCAGCAGTCGAATCTTGCGGGAGACAGACAATGAGCAGTTCTTC	CASSRILRETDNEQFF
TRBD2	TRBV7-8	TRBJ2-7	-	TGTGCCAGCAGCCCGGAAGCGGGACCCTACGAGCAGTACTTC	CASSPEAGPYEQYF
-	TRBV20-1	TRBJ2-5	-	TGCAGTGCTAGTTGGGGGCCCGGGGAGACCCAGTACTTC	CSASWGPGETQYF
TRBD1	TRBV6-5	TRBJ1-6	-	TGTGCCAGCAGCGCCCCCGGGACAGGGCATTCACCCCTCCACTTT	CASSAPGTGHSPLHF
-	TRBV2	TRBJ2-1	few	TGTGCCAGCAGTGCCAGAGCGGAGCCCTCCTACAATGAGCAGTTCTTC	CASSARAEPSYNEQFF
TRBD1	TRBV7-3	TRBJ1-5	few	TGTGCCAGCAGCTTAGGGACAGATAGCAATCAGCCCCAGCATTTT	CASSLGTDSNQPQHF
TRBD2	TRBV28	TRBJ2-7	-	TGTGCCAGCAGTTTCCTAGCGGGAGATTACGAGCAGTACTTC	CASSFLAGDYEQYF
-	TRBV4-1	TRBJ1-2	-	TGCGCCAGCAGCCAAGATTTGGGGGGGGCAGATGGCTACACCTTC	CASSQDLGGADGYTF
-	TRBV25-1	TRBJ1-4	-	TGTGCCAGCAGTGAATCCATTCGTTCCTACGAAAAACTGTTTTTT	CASSESIRSYEKLFF
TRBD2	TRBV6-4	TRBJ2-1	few	TGTGCCAGCAGTCCGGGACTAGAGCCGAATGAGCAGTTCTTC	CASSPGLEPNEQFF
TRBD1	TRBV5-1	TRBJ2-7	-	TGCGCCAGCAGCCCTCTGGGACAGGGATTCTACGAGCAGTACTTC	CASSPLGQGFYEQYF
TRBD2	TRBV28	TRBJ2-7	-	TGTGCCAGCAGTTCTGGAGGAGGGACTAGCGGGAGTGTTGAGTACTTC	CASSSGGGTSGSVEYF
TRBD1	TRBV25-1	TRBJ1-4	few	TGTGCCAGCAGTGAAAACGGGGGCAGGGGGCATGAAAAACTGTTTTTT	CASSENGGRGHEKLFF